These 29 T cell receptor beta chains share one sample of origin, sequenced in a study of T cell responses to AZD1222 COVID-19 vaccine. Only in-frame clones appear in the TCRdb table, and some are missing; sequencing was by immunoSEQ multiplex PCR. Here the sample spans around 180,000 clones, about nine tenths being singletons. This sample comprised peripheral blood, obtained on day 0 of AZD1222 vaccination. These receptors originate from an adult in good health.

To note about this clone: At one of its ends the junction is not consistent with the germline gene, which may arise from a read error. This rearrangement joins TRBV5-1 to TRBJ1-2, with D perhaps matching TRBD1 (5 bases). Germline V CDR1 and CDR2: SGHRS, YFSETQ. This CDR3 has 12 residues. The CDR3 spells CASSFSGTAAAF. In DNA, the CDR3 is TGCGCCAGCAGCTTCTCCGGGACGGCCGCCGCCTTC.

This clone has just one count. The J gene is TRBJ2-7, the V gene TRBV4-1, with 8 nucleotides matching TRBD2. The CDR3 is 15 residues long. V shed 1 base, J shed 4 bases, and the junction held 6 bases outside the gene matches. Germline V gives CDR1 MGHRA, CDR2 YSYEKL. CDR3 loop: CASSQGLSGMYEQYF. The DNA for the CDR3 is TGCGCCAGCAGCCAAGGGCTTAGCGGGATGTACGAGCAGTACTTC.

This clone has a single count. The chain joins TRBV10-3 to TRBJ1-1; D may be TRBD1 (6 bases). The CDR3 totals 14 residues. V was clipped by 10 bases and J by 7 bases, with 22 bases between them. CDR1 is ENHRY and CDR2 is SYGVKD in the germline V gene. The CDR3 DNA reads as TGTGCCACCGAAACCAGGGGATTCGCTAATGAAGCTTTCTTT. The encoded protein is CATETRGFANEAFF.

This clone was detected only a few times. The gene calls are TRBV27 and TRBJ2-7, with 7 bases matching TRBD2. Germline lookup yields CDR1 MNHEY and CDR2 SMNVEV (reference sequence). The CDR3 spans 14 residues. The junction had 11 bases not matched to a gene; V was cut back by 6 bases and J by 6 bases. The chain's CDR3 is CASSHLADLFEQYF. The CDR3 coding sequence is TGTGCCAGCAGCCACCTAGCGGATTTGTTCGAGCAGTACTTC.

The CDR3, as DNA: TGTGCCAGCAGGGGTTCACTGAACACTGAAGCTTTCTTT. Amino acid sequence: CASRGSLNTEAFF. V gene TRBV9 combines with J gene TRBJ1-1, with D hard to call. The CDR3 runs 13 residues. Per germline, CDR1 SGDLS and CDR2 YYNGEE. The V end lost 5 bases, the J end lost 0 bases, and 8 bases lay between the germline ends.

The chain joins TRBV4-1 to TRBJ1-6, with a weak D call TRBD1 (5 bases). V lost 4 bases, J lost 2 bases, and 18 bases lay in between. The CDR3 has 18 amino acids. The germline CDR1 and CDR2 sequences are MGHRA and YSYEKL. The CDR3 nucleotides read TGCGCCAGCAGCCCTGGATGGGGGGGGGAAACCTATAATTCACCCCTCCACTTT. This gives the protein CASSPGWGGETYNSPLHF.

CDR3 residues: CASSRGTSGSSYEQYF. CDR3 DNA sequence: TGCGCCAGCAGCCGAGGGACTAGCGGGAGTTCTTACGAGCAGTACTTC. The chain recombines TRBV5-1 with TRBJ2-7, with 14 positions matching TRBD2. The CDR3 spans 16 residues. Germline V gives CDR1 SGHRS, CDR2 YFSETQ. Unmatched junction bases numbered 7, after V lost 4 bases and J lost 4 bases.

This chain links TRBV3-1 (or the pseudogene TRBV3-2) with TRBJ2-7; D is unresolved. CDR1 is LGHDT, CDR2 YNNKEL, per germline (reference sequence). The V end lost 1 base, the J end lost 0 bases, and 4 bases lay between the germline ends. CDR3 size: 13 residues. The CDR3 region is CASSQGYSYEQYF. In DNA form, the CDR3 reads TGTGCCAGCAGCCAAGGTTACTCCTACGAGCAGTACTTC.

The chain uses TRBV11-2 and TRBJ1-1, with 9 nucleotides matching TRBD1. Trimming at V came to 5 bases and at J to 0 bases, leaving 4 bases not matched to a gene. CDR3 length equals 15 residues. Germline V CDR1 and CDR2: SGHAT, FQNNGV. CDR3 region: CASSIRQGVNTEAFF. In DNA, the CDR3 is TGTGCCAGCAGCATAAGACAGGGGGTGAACACTGAAGCTTTCTTT.

This clone was seen a single time. This sequence joins TRBV5-6 and TRBJ2-1; 7 bases are shared with TRBD2. Trimming removed 4 bases from V and 8 bases from J; junction bases left unmatched: 3. The CDR3 has 12 amino acids. Per germline, CDR1 SGHDT and CDR2 YYEEEE. The CDR3: CASSRLAHEQFF. The CDR3 bases are TGTGCCAGCAGCCGACTAGCCCATGAGCAGTTCTTC.

The chain recombines TRBV19 with TRBJ1-2, with unresolved D. The ends were cut back, 3 bases at V and 5 bases at J, with 13 bases in the middle. The CDR3 is 14 amino acids. Germline assignment: CDR1 LNHDA and CDR2 SQIVND (reference sequence). DNA for the CDR3: TGTGCCAGTAGTATTCAGAGGCAACGGTATGGCTACACCTTC. It is translated as CASSIQRQRYGYTF.

The genes are TRBV7-8 and TRBJ2-3; no definite D call. CDR1 is SGHVS and CDR2 is FQNEAQ in the germline V gene. The V end lost 1 base, the J end lost 4 bases, and 3 bases lay between the germline ends. CDR3 length: 12 amino acids. The CDR3 bases are TGTGCCAGCAGCTTAGTTGCAGATACGCAGTATTTT. Translated, it gives CASSLVADTQYF.

The chain joins TRBV4-2 to TRBJ1-1; unclear D gene. Germline V gene sequence: CDR1 LGHNA, CDR2 YNFKEQ. Trimming left V 0 bases short and J 1 base short, with 15 bases between. This CDR3 has 17 residues. The CDR3 protein is CASSQDLWQQRNTEAFF. DNA of the CDR3: TGTGCCAGCAGCCAAGATCTTTGGCAACAGAGGAACACTGAAGCTTTCTTT.

V gene TRBV30 combines with J gene TRBJ1-3; D is unresolved. Germline CDR1 GTSNPN, CDR2 SVGIG (reference sequence). The CDR3 loop spans 11 amino acids. The V end was cut by 3 bases, the J end by 5 bases, with 5 bases between. The DNA of the CDR3 is TGTGCCTGGAGCCTCAGAAACACCATATATTTT. Residues: CAWSLRNTIYF. Combining the CDR3 with reference TRBV30 and TRBJ1-3 gives the whole variable domain SQTIHQWPATLVQPVGSPLSLECTVEGTSNPNLYWYRQAAGRGLQLLFYSVGIGQISSEVPQNLSASRPQDRQFILSSKKLLLSDSGFYLCAWSLRNTIYFGEGSWLTVV.

The chain has TRBV4-1 and TRBJ2-5, with D maybe TRBD1 (6 bases). Trimming left V 0 bases short and J 4 bases short, with 9 bases between. This CDR3 has 14 residues. Germline V CDR1 and CDR2: MGHRA, YSYEKL. The CDR3 sequence is CASSQDGQLETQYF. In nucleotides, the CDR3 is TGCGCCAGCAGCCAAGACGGACAGCTAGAGACCCAGTACTTC.

The chain recombines TRBV5-1 with TRBJ2-5; D is unclear. In germline, CDR1 is SGHRS, CDR2 YFSETQ. This CDR3 spans 13 amino acids. Trimming removed 2 bases at V and 5 bases at J, with 10 bases between. The CDR3 DNA sequence: TGCGCCAGCAGCTTCGGGCAGTCGGAGACCCAGTACTTC. Encoded protein: CASSFGQSETQYF.

This chain connects TRBV25-1 to TRBJ2-7, with TRBD1 matching over 9 bases. The CDR3 has 14 amino acids. CDR1 and CDR2 from the germline V gene are MGHDK and SYGVNS. V was clipped by 3 bases and J by 3 bases; unmatched bases: 3. The CDR3 DNA reads as TGTGCCAGCAGTGATACGGGACAGGGCTACGAGCAGTACTTC. Protein sequence: CASSDTGQGYEQYF.

V gene TRBV19 combines with J gene TRBJ1-6, with D unresolved. The CDR3 loop spans 17 amino acids. The ends were cut back, 5 bases at V and 6 bases at J, with 20 bases in the middle. Germline V gives CDR1 LNHDA, CDR2 SQIVND (reference sequence). CDR3 bases: TGTGCCAGTAGTGCGGGCCCGGCGAGGGTCAGTAATTCACCCCTCCACTTT. Protein product: CASSAGPARVSNSPLHF.

The J gene is TRBJ1-1, the V gene TRBV21-1. TRBV21-1 is listed as a pseudogene. The CDR3 sequence is 16 residues long. The CDR3 loop is CASSSRVTGLGPEAFF. Written as DNA, the CDR3 is TGTGCCAGCAGTTCCCGGGTGACGGGGTTGGGGCCTGAAGCTTTCTTT.

The rearrangement links TRBV9 to TRBJ2-2; D remains unclear. Germline V gives CDR1 SGDLS, CDR2 YYNGEE. There are 13 residues in the CDR3. V lost 3 bases, J lost 4 bases, and 7 bases lay in between. The CDR3 coding sequence is TGTGCCAGCAGCGCACCGGCCACCGGGGAGCTGTTTTTT. Translated, it gives CASSAPATGELFF.

The J gene is TRBJ1-5, the V gene TRBV9, with D hard to call. From germline, CDR1 is SGDLS and CDR2 YYNGEE. V was cut by 4 bases and J by 0 bases, with 11 bases left in between. The length of the CDR3 is 15 residues. The CDR3 DNA sequence: TGTGCCAGCAGCAGATACGGGGATAGCAATCAGCCCCAGCATTTT. It is translated as CASSRYGDSNQPQHF.

The chain links TRBV2 to TRBJ2-1; 12 bases align to TRBD2. The CDR3 covers 17 residues. Germline CDR1 is SNHLY and CDR2 is FYNNEI. V lost 8 bases and J lost 5; bases outside the gene matches: 13. DNA for the CDR3: TGTGCCAGCCACCTCGCCACTAGCGGGAGGCTACACAATGAGCAGTTCTTC. Its protein product is CASHLATSGRLHNEQFF. Combining the CDR3 with reference TRBV2 and TRBJ2-1 gives the whole variable domain EPEVTQTPSHQVTQMGQEVILRCVPISNHLYFYWYRQILGQKVEFLVSFYNNEISEKSEIFDDQFSVERPDGSNFTLKIRSTKLEDSAMYFCASHLATSGRLHNEQFFGPGTRLTVL.

The V gene is TRBV4-1, the J gene TRBJ1-1; a weak D match, TRBD1 (6 bases). Germline V gene sequence: CDR1 MGHRA, CDR2 YSYEKL. The CDR3 runs 16 residues. V gave up 4 bases and J gave up 3 bases, with 18 bases separating them. This CDR3 is CASSPYYRDLHTEAFF. CDR3 in DNA: TGCGCCAGCAGCCCGTACTACAGGGATCTTCACACTGAAGCTTTCTTT.

V and J are TRBV3-1 (or the pseudogene TRBV3-2) and TRBJ2-7; 12 bases map to TRBD2. CDR3 length: 17 residues. Germline CDR1 LGHDT, CDR2 YNNKEL (reference sequence). J was trimmed by 3 bases and V by 4 bases; bases with no gene match: 10. CDR3 DNA: TGTGCCAGCAGCCCGGGACTAGCGGGTCCGACATACTACGAGCAGTACTTC. Protein: CASSPGLAGPTYYEQYF.

The chain employs TRBV6-5 and TRBJ1-6; TRBD1 might be the D (5 bases). The germline V gene encodes CDR1 MNHEY and CDR2 SVGAGI. This CDR3 has 15 residues. V was cut by 3 bases and J by 14 bases, with 20 bases left in between. The DNA of the CDR3 is TGTGCCAGCAGTTATCGGGGACTCCGGGTAGAGGCCCTCCACTTT. Its protein product is CASSYRGLRVEALHF.

The rearrangement uses TRBV3-1 (or the pseudogene TRBV3-2) and TRBJ1-1; D might be TRBD1 (5 bases). V dropped 7 bases and J dropped 5 bases, with 17 bases sitting between them. Germline V lookup: CDR1 LGHDT, CDR2 YNNKEL (reference sequence). The CDR3 is 14 amino acids. The CDR3 reads CASIPGSGGTEAFF. The CDR3 nucleotides are TGTGCCAGCATACCCGGGTCTGGGGGGACTGAAGCTTTCTTT.

V gene TRBV7-9 combines with J gene TRBJ1-2; TRBD1 aligns across 7 bases. With 5 bases clipped from V and 6 bases from J, the junction kept 9 bases outside the gene matches. The CDR3 loop spans 14 amino acids. Germline assignment: CDR1 SEHNR and CDR2 FQNEAQ (reference sequence). The CDR3 sequence is CASSPQTGIDGYTF. The DNA for the CDR3 is TGTGCCAGCAGCCCCCAGACAGGGATAGATGGCTACACCTTC.

The gene calls are TRBV19 and TRBJ1-1; 9 positions agree with TRBD1. Germline CDR1 reads LNHDA; CDR2 reads SQIVND (reference sequence). The CDR3 is made up of 15 amino acids. The J segment lost 4 bases and the V segment lost 3 bases, leaving 6 bases of the junction unmatched. The CDR3 DNA reads TGTGCCAGTAGTATCACAGGGGGCTGGAGCACTGAAGCTTTCTTT. Amino acid sequence: CASSITGGWSTEAFF.

This rearrangement joins TRBV5-5 to TRBJ1-4; D ambiguous. CDR1 SGHKS and CDR2 YYEKEE come from the germline V gene (reference sequence). The CDR3 totals 15 residues. The V end lost 0 bases, the J end lost 8 bases, and 14 bases lay between the germline ends. CDR3 sequence (DNA): TGTGCCAGCAGCTTGGCCAGGTCACGGGGAGAAAAACTGTTTTTT. Its protein is CASSLARSRGEKLFF.